Each of the 4 T cell receptor beta chains below was sequenced from the same sample in a study of Graves' ophthalmopathy and Graves' hyperthyroidism. Amplifying from RNA transcripts, the study obtained TCR beta CDR3 regions. First-round RT-PCR employed HTBI primers, with a second-round multiplex PCR after it. Via MiXCR, TCRdb re-called the multiplex PCR reads, giving one row per CDR3 protein. The sample lists about 400,000 distinct CDR3 sequences, approximately 15% occurring once. The sequenced sample consisted of peripheral blood. The receptors originated from a woman aged 18 to 35 with stable Graves' hyperthyroidism.

In this sample, this clonotype turned up many times. The chain has TRBV2 and TRBJ2-2; the match to TRBD2 covers 7 bases. Germline V CDR1 and CDR2: SNHLY, FYNNEI. J was trimmed by 1 base and V by 6 bases; bases with no gene match: 11. The CDR3 has 17 amino acids. The CDR3 coding sequence is TGTGCCAGCAGGGGGTATGGCGGGGGTCGGAACACCGGGGAGCTGTTTTTT. Protein: CASRGYGGGRNTGELFF.

There are many counts of this clonotype. This chain joins TRBV29-1 and TRBJ1-1; D call uncertain. The CDR3 has 14 residues. Germline lookup yields CDR1 SQVTM and CDR2 ANQGSEA. The V end lost 1 base, the J end lost 5 bases, and 14 bases lay between the germline ends. CDR3: CSVEGAPLKTEAFF. The CDR3 nucleotides are TGCAGCGTTGAAGGCGCACCCTTAAAGACTGAAGCTTTCTTT.

Ten or more counts support this clonotype. The V call is TRBV6-2 or TRBV6-3, the J call TRBJ1-5, with no clear D. The V and J ends lost 7 bases and 9 bases respectively, with 25 bases between them. The CDR3 has 16 residues. Germline CDR1 reads MNHEY; CDR2 reads SVGEGT. CDR3 DNA: TGTGCCAGCATAGCGGGCCCAGACCCACCCCCCCCGCCCCAGCATTTT. Its protein is CASIAGPDPPPPPQHF.

The chain joins TRBV28 to TRBJ2-7, with TRBD2 matching 9 bases. CDR1 is MDHEN, CDR2 SYDVKM, per germline. CDR3 length: 17 residues. The trim removed 1 base at V and 2 bases at J, leaving 9 bases unmatched. CDR3 sequence (DNA): TGTGCCAGCAGTTTATACCTTAGCGGGAGTGTTACCTACGAGCAGTACTTC. It is translated as CASSLYLSGSVTYEQYF.